This TCR beta chain derives from a study of blood T cells in healthy people across ages. Study-level points and caveats: Significant beta diversity loss was already apparent by age approximately 37, declining roughly linearly. Relative to aged donors, long-lived donors carried more naive CD4+ cells and displayed higher diversity.

This clonotype showed up just a few times. The antigen remains undetermined. With a J-beta primer mix and a sample-barcoded 5' primer, a second PCR ran about 6 to 11 cycles. Any given sample supplied a minimum of 3 million CDR3-containing paired-end reads. TCRdb itself ran the 5' RACE reads through MiXCR, one entry per CDR3 protein. Among 550,000 to 700,000 distinct CDR3 sequences listed, approximately 25% were seen once. Donor samples were obtained from healthy Caucasian individuals from Russia, aged about 6 to 95. Deletions cut 7 bases from V and 4 bases from J, with 7 bases between. The CDR3 has 11 residues. CDR1 and CDR2 from the germline V gene are SEHNR and FQNEAQ (reference sequence).

The V and J genes are TRBV7-9 and TRBJ1-1; D remains ambiguous. The sequence derives from a woman aged 70 to 79 in good health. Sequencing was performed on blood. This chain's CDR3 is CASTTTTEAFF. The CDR3 DNA reads as TGTGCCAGCACCACAACCACTGAAGCTTTCTTT. The variable domain in full, with the rest retrieved from reference TRBV7-9 and TRBJ1-1, is DTGVSQNPRHKITKRGQNVTFRCDPISEHNRLYWYRQTLGQGPEFLTYFQNEAQLEKSRLLSDRFSAERPKGSFSTLEIQRTEQGDSAMYLCASTTTTEAFFGQGTRLTVV.